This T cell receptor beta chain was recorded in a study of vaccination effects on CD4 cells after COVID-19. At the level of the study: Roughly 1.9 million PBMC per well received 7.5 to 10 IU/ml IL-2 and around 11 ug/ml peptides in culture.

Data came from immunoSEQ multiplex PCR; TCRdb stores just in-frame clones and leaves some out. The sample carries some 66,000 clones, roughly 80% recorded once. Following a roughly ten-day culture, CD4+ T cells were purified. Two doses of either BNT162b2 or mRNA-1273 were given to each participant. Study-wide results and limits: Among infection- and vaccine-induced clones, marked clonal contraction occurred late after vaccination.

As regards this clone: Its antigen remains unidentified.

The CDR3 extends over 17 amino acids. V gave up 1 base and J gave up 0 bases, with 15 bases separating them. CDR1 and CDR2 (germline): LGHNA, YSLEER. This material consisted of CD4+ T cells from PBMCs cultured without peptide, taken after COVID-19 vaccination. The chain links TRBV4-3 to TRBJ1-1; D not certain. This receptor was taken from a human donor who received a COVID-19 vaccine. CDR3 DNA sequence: TGCGCCAGCAGCCAAGGGGTGAGAAGGGAGATGAACACTGAAGCTTTCTTT. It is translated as CASSQGVRREMNTEAFF.